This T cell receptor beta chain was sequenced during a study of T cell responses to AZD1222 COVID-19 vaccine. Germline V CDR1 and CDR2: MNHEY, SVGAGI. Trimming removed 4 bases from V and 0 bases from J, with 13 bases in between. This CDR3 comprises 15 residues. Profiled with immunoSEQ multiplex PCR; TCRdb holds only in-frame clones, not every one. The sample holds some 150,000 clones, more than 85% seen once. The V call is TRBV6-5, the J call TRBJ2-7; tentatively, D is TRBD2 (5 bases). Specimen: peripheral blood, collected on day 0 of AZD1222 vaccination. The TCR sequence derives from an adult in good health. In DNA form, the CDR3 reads TGTGCCAGCAGTTCGGCGGCGGGTGACTCCTACGAGCAGTACTTC. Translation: CASSSAAGDSYEQYF.